These 22 T cell receptor beta chains were all obtained from the same sample, sequenced in a study of T-cell memory formation after mild COVID-19 (dated by TCRdb to about 2021). The library relied on 5' RACE. The sequencing machine was an Illumina NovaSeq 6000. The raw public reads went through TCRdb reprocessing: fastp at Q25, MiXCR clone calling, in-frame beta chains kept. Records with the same CDR3 protein are collapsed into one entry carrying the most frequent genes and DNA. This sample is represented by over 500,000 distinct CDR3 sequences; roughly 17% of them were singletons. The ten top clones hold roughly 7.7% of the sample. The sample taken for sequencing was PBMCs or a T cell subset sorted from them (not recorded which). These receptors all stem from an adult woman who had mild COVID-19 (a few samples of this study predate the infection). The sample titles of this study are shuffled in the database, so cell type and time point are left out; the donor was told from shared clones.

The V call is TRBV12-3 or TRBV12-4, the J call TRBJ1-2; D is undetermined. The ends were cut back, 5 bases at V and 8 bases at J, with 15 bases in the middle. The CDR3 length is 13 residues. The CDR3 bases are TGTGCCAGCAGTCTATCGGGTCCCTGGGGCTACACCTTC. It specifies CASSLSGPWGYTF.

In this sample, this clonotype turned up many times. The rearrangement uses TRBV20-1 and TRBJ2-7; D is possibly TRBD2 (7 bases). Germline V gene sequence: CDR1 DFQATT, CDR2 SNEGSKA (reference sequence). With 0 bases removed from V and 6 bases from J, the gap between germline ends came to 18 bases. The CDR3 extends over 15 amino acids. CDR3 in amino acids: CSARDRRWGGGEQYF. CDR3 nucleotides: TGCAGTGCTAGAGATCGCCGGTGGGGGGGCGGCGAGCAGTACTTC.

This clonotype was seen only a few times. CDR3 amino acids: CASSRQGRGNEQFF. The CDR3 DNA reads as TGTGCCAGCAGCCGACAGGGCCGGGGCAATGAGCAGTTCTTC. The genes are TRBV9 and TRBJ2-1, with TRBD1 identical over 7 bases. With 4 bases clipped from V and 6 bases from J, the junction kept 7 bases outside the gene matches. The V gene's germline CDR1 is SGDLS and CDR2 YYNGEE. CDR3 length: 14 amino acids.

The chain uses TRBV19 and TRBJ1-1, with D possibly TRBD1 on 6 matching bases. Germline loops: CDR1 LNHDA, CDR2 SQIVND (reference sequence). This CDR3 has 12 amino acids. V lost 10 bases and J lost 4, with 13 bases in between. The CDR3 spells CATAQGATEAFF. The CDR3 DNA sequence: TGTGCCACCGCACAGGGCGCCACTGAAGCTTTCTTT. The full variable domain, in which reference TRBV19 and TRBJ1-1 provide the parts outside the CDR3, is DGGITQSPKYLFRKEGQNVTLSCEQNLNHDAMYWYRQDPGQGLRLIYYSQIVNDFQKGDIAEGYSVSREKKESFPLTVTSAQKNPTAFYLCATAQGATEAFFGQGTRLTVV.

The V gene is TRBV15, the J gene TRBJ1-1; perhaps TRBD1 as D (5 bases). Trimming took 5 bases from V and 2 from J, leaving 15 bases between them. Germline V gene data show CDR1 as LNHNV and CDR2 as YYDKDF (reference sequence). This CDR3 is built from 15 residues. CDR3 amino acids: CATSSRRGANTEAFF. The CDR3 bases are TGTGCCACCAGCTCCAGGCGAGGGGCTAACACTGAAGCTTTCTTT.

This clonotype has just a few counts. The rearrangement joins TRBV4-2 to TRBJ2-3; D remains ambiguous. The CDR3 contains 17 residues. The V gene lost 0 bases and the J gene lost 1 base, with 14 bases spanning the gap. The germline V gene encodes CDR1 LGHNA and CDR2 YNFKEQ. CDR3 sequence reads: CASSQEFGRGGTDTQYF. In DNA form, the CDR3 reads TGTGCCAGCAGCCAAGAATTTGGTCGAGGCGGCACAGATACGCAGTATTTT.

This chain joins TRBV7-9 and TRBJ2-1, with D possibly TRBD2 on 6 matching bases. Per the germline V gene, CDR1 is SEHNR and CDR2 is FQNEAQ (reference sequence). V dropped 5 bases and J dropped 3 bases, with 14 bases sitting between them. CDR3 length: 15 amino acids. The CDR3, as DNA: TGTGCCAGCAGCCGGGGGTCCCCATACTACAATGAGCAGTTCTTC. This codes for CASSRGSPYYNEQFF.

The chain couples TRBV7-9 to TRBJ2-3; D gene unclear. This CDR3 has 15 residues. V lost 1 base, J lost 4 bases, and 12 bases lay in between. CDR1 and CDR2 (germline): SEHNR, FQNEAQ (reference sequence). The CDR3: CASSLEVSPADTQYF. CDR3 in DNA: TGTGCCAGCAGCTTAGAAGTCAGCCCTGCAGATACGCAGTATTTT.

This clonotype was observed a handful of times. The gene calls are TRBV9 and TRBJ2-3; D remains unclear. V shed 2 bases and J shed 0 bases, with 16 bases lying between them. This CDR3 has 17 amino acids. Germline CDR1 and CDR2: SGDLS and YYNGEE. The CDR3 DNA reads as TGTGCCAGCAGCGTTGGATCTAGAATCCCTAGCACAGATACGCAGTATTTT. This codes for CASSVGSRIPSTDTQYF.

This clonotype showed up just a few times. The chain is built from TRBV7-6 and TRBJ2-4, with 7 bases aligning to TRBD2. The V and J ends lost 7 bases and 0 bases, in that order; junction bases with no gene match: 24. CDR3 length equals 21 residues. The V gene's germline CDR1 is SGHVS and CDR2 FNYEAQ. In DNA form, the CDR3 reads TGTGCCAGCAACTACACACTAGCGACAAGGCGGGGAACTAGAGCCAAAAACATTCAGTACTTC. Translating it yields CASNYTLATRRGTRAKNIQYF.

The chain is built from TRBV14 and TRBJ1-2, with TRBD1 matching over 7 bases. With 8 bases clipped from V and 0 bases from J, the junction kept 6 bases outside the gene matches. Germline CDR1 and CDR2: SGHDN and FVKESK. CDR3 size: 14 residues. CDR3 DNA: TGTGCCAGCTATCGGACAGGAGCTAACTATGGCTACACCTTC. Residues: CASYRTGANYGYTF.

This chain uses TRBV7-9 with TRBJ1-3, with TRBD1 as a possible D gene (5 bases). This CDR3 is 13 amino acids long. Trimming pared 3 bases from V and 3 bases from J, leaving 6 bases between. CDR1 is SEHNR and CDR2 is FQNEAQ in the germline V gene (reference sequence). The CDR3 coding sequence is TGTGCCAGCAGCTTGACAGTTGGAAACACCATATATTTT. It encodes CASSLTVGNTIYF. Complete variable domain (other parts from reference TRBV7-9 and TRBJ1-3): DTGVSQNPRHKITKRGQNVTFRCDPISEHNRLYWYRQTLGQGPEFLTYFQNEAQLEKSRLLSDRFSAERPKGSFSTLEIQRTEQGDSAMYLCASSLTVGNTIYFGEGSWLTVV.

This chain connects TRBV5-1 to TRBJ2-3, with TRBD1 as a possible D gene (6 bases). CDR3 length: 15 amino acids. The ends were cut back, 2 bases at V and 0 bases at J, with 10 bases in the middle. CDR1 and CDR2 from the germline V gene are SGHRS and YFSETQ. This CDR3 reads CASSFQGPSTDTQYF. The CDR3 nucleotides are TGCGCCAGCAGCTTTCAGGGGCCAAGCACAGATACGCAGTATTTT.

The chain is built from TRBV20-1 and TRBJ2-1; 7 bases are shared with TRBD2. CDR3 length: 14 residues. Germline V gene data show CDR1 as DFQATT and CDR2 as SNEGSKA (reference sequence). V was clipped by 6 bases and J by 4 bases; unmatched bases: 9. CDR3 sequence reads: CSALGASGYNEQFF. CDR3 DNA: TGCAGTGCCCTTGGGGCTAGCGGATACAATGAGCAGTTCTTC.

This clonotype was picked up a small number of times. The chain is built from TRBV3-1 and TRBJ2-5, with 9 positions matching TRBD2. CDR3 length equals 16 residues. Per the germline V gene, CDR1 is LGHDT and CDR2 is YNNKEL (reference sequence). Germline trimming cut 4 bases from V and 1 base from J; bases unmatched to any gene: 7. CDR3: CASSLFAGGPQETQYF. The CDR3 bases are TGTGCCAGCAGCCTATTTGCGGGGGGGCCCCAAGAGACCCAGTACTTC.

This chain uses TRBV9 with TRBJ2-7; 12 nucleotides line up with TRBD2. The CDR3 extends over 17 amino acids. The germline V gene encodes CDR1 SGDLS and CDR2 YYNGEE. V shed 3 bases, J shed 7 bases, and the junction held 14 bases outside the gene matches. The CDR3 coding sequence is TGTGCCAGCAGCGCGAAACCCCTAGCGGGAGGGCCGGGTGAGCAGTACTTC. Protein sequence: CASSAKPLAGGPGEQYF.

The chain combines TRBV27 with TRBJ2-1; 8 positions match TRBD2. The germline gives CDR1 MNHEY, CDR2 SMNVEV (reference sequence). The V and J ends lost 2 bases and 2 bases, in that order; junction bases with no gene match: 2. The CDR3 sequence is 15 residues long. CDR3 bases: TGTGCCAGCAGTTTACCCGGGAGGGCCTACAATGAGCAGTTCTTC. Translated: CASSLPGRAYNEQFF.

The sample holds a few counts of this clonotype. The genes are TRBV20-1 and TRBJ1-2; D not certain. The V and J ends lost 5 bases and 4 bases respectively, with 20 bases between them. CDR3 length equals 15 residues. The V gene's germline CDR1 is DFQATT and CDR2 SNEGSKA (reference sequence). CDR3 residues: CSAHSLGPGFYGYTF. The CDR3 nucleotides read TGCAGTGCTCATTCCCTTGGACCGGGCTTCTATGGCTACACCTTC.

This clonotype was recorded a few times. The chain links TRBV7-9 to TRBJ1-5; D is undetermined. Germline assignment: CDR1 SEHNR and CDR2 FQNEAQ (reference sequence). Trimming stripped 4 bases from V and 6 bases from J, with 13 bases between. CDR3 size: 14 residues. The CDR3 DNA sequence: TGTGCCAGCAGCTCCCGAGATGGGATTCAGCCCCAGCATTTT. Translation: CASSSRDGIQPQHF.

This clonotype showed up just a few times. The gene calls are TRBV28 and TRBJ2-3, with 7 bases aligning to TRBD1. The V gene's germline CDR1 is MDHEN and CDR2 SYDVKM. The CDR3 length is 18 residues. V lost 4 bases and J lost 4; bases outside the gene matches: 17. The CDR3 sequence: CASSSQEKGALWSDTQYF. DNA for the CDR3: TGTGCCAGCAGTTCCCAAGAAAAGGGGGCCCTTTGGTCAGATACGCAGTATTTT. The full variable domain, rest sourced from reference TRBV28 and TRBJ2-3, is DVKVTQSSRYLVKRTGEKVFLECVQDMDHENMFWYRQDPGLGLRLIYFSYDVKMKEKGDIPEGYSVSREKKERFSLILESASTNQTSMYLCASSSQEKGALWSDTQYFGPGTRLTVL.

J is TRBJ2-7 and V is TRBV7-8; 7 positions agree with TRBD2. The CDR3 sequence is 17 residues long. From germline, CDR1 is SGHVS and CDR2 FQNEAQ. Trimming took 5 bases from V and 5 from J; bases not matched to a gene: 18. The CDR3 loop is CASSLDGPSGLWDEQYF. CDR3 DNA sequence: TGTGCCAGCAGCCTAGACGGACCTAGCGGACTCTGGGACGAGCAGTACTTC.

This chain links TRBV29-1 with TRBJ2-7, with D maybe TRBD1 (6 bases). This CDR3 has 12 amino acids. V lost 3 bases and J lost 1, with 7 bases in between. The germline V gene has CDR1 SQVTM and CDR2 ANQGSEA. The CDR3 is CSVDGQSYEQYF. The CDR3 nucleotides are TGCAGCGTTGACGGACAGTCCTACGAGCAGTACTTC.